This TCR beta chain is from a study of CD4 and CD8 cells across lung adenocarcinoma regions. Donors had localized lung adenocarcinoma, a non-small cell lung cancer. In the case of this clonotype: One end of the junction is discordant with germline, which a read error may explain.

Germline V CDR1 and CDR2: MNHEY, SMNVEV (reference sequence). The CDR3 spans 13 residues. TCRdb recomputed calls from the PCR reads with MiXCR, one row per CDR3 protein. Found here are 10,000 to 15,000 distinct CDR3 sequences, 47% of them singletons; the top ten hold 25% to 35%. The source is a male donor with lung adenocarcinoma. The CD4 and CD8 labels of this study may be unreliable. This chain uses TRBV27 with TRBJ2-3; D call uncertain. The better agreement between TRBJ2-5 and the DNA end casts doubt on the J call. The sequenced material came from CD8+ T cells from the margin of a lung tumor. The CDR3 DNA reads as TGTGGCCGCGGTCCAATTAGCAAAGATACCCAGTACTTC. Its translation: CGRGPISKDTQYF.